Sequencing of this TCR beta chain was carried out in a study of cytomegalovirus exposure and HLA in healthy donors. Study background: Some 85 million unique TCRs from HLA-typed donors were held in an early data release. General observations from the study: Later analysis showed TCR association rates varying by HLA locus, highest for DRB1 and lowest for HLA-C. When a later analysis was performed, an Asian-associated ancestry cluster reportedly had fewer N-insertions than the approximately 690-donor mean.

V lost 8 bases to trimming and J lost 0 bases, with 11 bases between them. In germline, CDR1 is SGHVS, CDR2 FQNEAQ. CDR3 length: 13 residues. This PCR relied on a set of 60 Vbeta primers and 13 Jbeta primers. Assay used: immunoSEQ multiplex PCR; TCRdb lists only in-frame clones, some missing. The sample shows about 93,000 clones, more than 60% of them seen only once. As regards this clone: Its antigen is unknown.

Sequencing used PBMCs. This clonotype was obtained from a boy aged 5-17 years in good health and CMV-seronegative. The V and J genes are TRBV7-8 and TRBJ2-7; D is undetermined. The CDR3 DNA sequence: TGTGCCAGCGGGCTCGATAGCTCCTACGAGCAGTACTTC. It yields the protein CASGLDSSYEQYF.